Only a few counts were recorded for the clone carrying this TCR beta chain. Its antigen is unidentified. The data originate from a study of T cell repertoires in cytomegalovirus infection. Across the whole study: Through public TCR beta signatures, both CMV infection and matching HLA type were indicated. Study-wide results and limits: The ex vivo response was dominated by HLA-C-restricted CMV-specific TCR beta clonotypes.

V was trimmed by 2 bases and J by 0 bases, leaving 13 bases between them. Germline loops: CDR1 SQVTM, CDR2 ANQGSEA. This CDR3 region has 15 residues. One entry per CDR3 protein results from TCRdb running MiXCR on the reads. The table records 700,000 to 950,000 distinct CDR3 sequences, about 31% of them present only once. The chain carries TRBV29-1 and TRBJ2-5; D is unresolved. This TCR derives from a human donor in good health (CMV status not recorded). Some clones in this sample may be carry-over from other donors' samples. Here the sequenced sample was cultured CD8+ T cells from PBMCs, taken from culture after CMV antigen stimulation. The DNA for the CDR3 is TGCAGCGTTGAATCTGGCAGCGTGTACCAAGAGACCCAGTACTTC. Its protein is CSVESGSVYQETQYF.